This passage covers 22 T cell receptor beta chains from one sample sequenced in a study of cytomegalovirus exposure and HLA in healthy donors. Sequenced by immunoSEQ multiplex PCR; TCRdb stores in-frame clones only, minus some. The sample yields roughly 150,000 clones, about 89% seen once. The sequenced sample was PBMCs. These receptors all come from a woman between 18 and 29 years old in good health and CMV-seropositive.

This clone was picked up one time. The rearrangement links TRBV7-9 to TRBJ2-7; 14 bases fit TRBD2. Germline loops: CDR1 SEHNR, CDR2 FQNEAQ (reference sequence). The J segment lost 2 bases and the V segment lost 4 bases, leaving 10 bases of the junction unmatched. This CDR3 has 18 residues. In nucleotides, the CDR3 is TGTGCCAGCAGCTCGACCGGGACTAGCGGGAGAATCACCTACGAGCAGTACTTC. It specifies CASSSTGTSGRITYEQYF.

This rearrangement joins TRBV6-5 to TRBJ2-1, with 11 bases aligning to TRBD2. This CDR3 region has 15 residues. Germline V gene data show CDR1 as MNHEY and CDR2 as SVGAGI. V shed 6 bases and J 8 bases; nucleotides not matched to a gene: 9. CDR3 DNA: TGTGCCAGCAGCCATAGCGGGAGGGCCGTTTATGAGCAGTTCTTC. Its protein is CASSHSGRAVYEQFF.

CDR3 in DNA: TGTGCCATCAGTGGTGGACTAGCGCAAACCTACGAGCAGTACTTC. Encoded protein: CAISGGLAQTYEQYF. This chain links TRBV10-3 with TRBJ2-7; 9 bases line up with TRBD2. The CDR3 contains 15 residues. Germline CDR1 and CDR2: ENHRY and SYGVKD. V shed 4 bases and J 2 bases; nucleotides not matched to a gene: 6.

The chain combines TRBV14 with TRBJ2-7; 9 nucleotides agree with TRBD1. V shed 7 bases, J shed 6 bases, and the junction held 13 bases outside the gene matches. The CDR3 is made up of 15 amino acids. CDR1 and CDR2 from the germline V gene are SGHDN and FVKESK. CDR3 loop: CASNRGNRGHSEQYF. CDR3 DNA: TGTGCCAGCAACCGGGGGAACAGGGGGCACAGCGAGCAGTACTTC.

The chain employs TRBV7-2 and TRBJ2-7, with D possibly matching TRBD2 (6 bases). The CDR3 is 16 amino acids. V was pared by 4 bases and J by 5 bases, with 21 bases between. Germline CDR1 SGHTA, CDR2 FQGNSA. The DNA of the CDR3 is TGTGCCAGCAGCTCCGTATCTGGGTCAGGGAGGAACGAGCAGTACTTC. Residues: CASSSVSGSGRNEQYF.

The chain uses TRBV6-1 and TRBJ2-5; perhaps TRBD2 as D (6 bases). V was cut by 2 bases and J by 5 bases, with 9 bases left in between. CDR3 size: 13 residues. Per the germline V gene, CDR1 is MNHNS and CDR2 is SASEGT. CDR3 in amino acids: CASSELGRETQYF. The CDR3 bases are TGTGCCAGCAGTGAATTAGGGAGGGAGACCCAGTACTTC.

As for this clone: An end of the junction does not agree with germline; a read error may underlie this. The genes are TRBV7-7 and TRBJ1-1, with a weak D call TRBD1 (6 bases). The CDR3 totals 15 residues. Germline CDR1 SSHAT, CDR2 FNYEAQ (reference sequence). The CDR3 reads CASSAHGTPNTEAFF. In DNA form, the CDR3 reads TGTGCTAGCAGCGCACACGGGACACCGAACACTGAAGCTTTCTTT. Based on the CDR3 plus reference TRBV7-7 and TRBJ1-1, the full variable domain is GAGVSQSPRYKVTKRGQDVTLRCDPISSHATLYWYQQALGQGPEFLTYFNYEAQPDKSGLPSDRFSAERPEGSISTLTIQRTEQRDSAMYRCASSAHGTPNTEAFFGQGTRLTVV.

The chain is built from TRBV18 and TRBJ2-2; the D is unclear. Germline V gene data show CDR1 as KGHSH and CDR2 as LQKENI. V was pared by 6 bases and J by 1 base, with 9 bases between. The CDR3 loop spans 14 amino acids. CDR3 loop: CASSPNWNTGELFF. The DNA of the CDR3 is TGTGCCAGCTCCCCCAACTGGAACACCGGGGAGCTGTTTTTT.

The rearrangement joins TRBV25-1 to TRBJ2-2; 8 nucleotides align to TRBD1. CDR3 size: 15 residues. V was clipped by 1 base and J by 6 bases; unmatched bases: 4. Germline V gives CDR1 MGHDK, CDR2 SYGVNS. The CDR3 nucleotides are TGTGCCAGCAGTGAATTTTCAGGGGGCCCCGGGGAGCTGTTTTTT. It yields the protein CASSEFSGGPGELFF.

This clone is a singleton in its sample. In the same sample, other DNA sequences code for this CDR3. The chain has TRBV6-1 and TRBJ2-7, with TRBD2 identical over 11 bases. In germline, CDR1 is MNHNS, CDR2 SASEGT. This CDR3 contains 15 residues. V shed 1 base, J shed 3 bases, and the junction held 2 bases outside the gene matches. The CDR3 nucleotides are TGTGCCAGCAGTGAAGGAACTAGCGGGAGCTACGAGCAGTACTTC. Encoded protein: CASSEGTSGSYEQYF.

The chain carries TRBV15 and TRBJ1-2; 9 bases agree with TRBD1. The V and J ends lost 0 bases and 8 bases, in that order; junction bases with no gene match: 4. This CDR3 region has 14 residues. CDR1 is LNHNV and CDR2 is YYDKDF in the germline V gene (reference sequence). In nucleotides, the CDR3 is TGTGCCACCAGCAGAGAAAGGGACAGGGAAGGCTACACCTTC. Translating it yields CATSRERDREGYTF.

The genes are TRBV5-1 and TRBJ2-3, with D unresolved. V lost 0 bases, J lost 2 bases, and 16 bases lay in between. The germline V gene encodes CDR1 SGHRS and CDR2 YFSETQ. This CDR3 is 17 amino acids long. CDR3 region: CASSLAGGGVVTDTQYF. Here the CDR3 DNA reads TGCGCCAGCAGCTTGGCCGGTGGCGGAGTGGTCACAGATACGCAGTATTTT.

The genes are TRBV29-1 and TRBJ2-7; 8 bases map to TRBD1. V lost 7 bases and J lost 4; bases outside the gene matches: 6. Germline CDR1 SQVTM, CDR2 ANQGSEA. This CDR3 has 12 residues. CDR3 sequence: CSARQGPYEQYF. CDR3 sequence (DNA): TGCAGCGCTCGACAGGGGCCTTACGAGCAGTACTTC.

This clone was seen a handful of times. The chain joins TRBV5-5 to TRBJ2-7, with 7 bases that match TRBD1. Unmatched junction bases numbered 9, after V lost 3 bases and J lost 3 bases. Looked up from germline, CDR1 is SGHKS and CDR2 is YYEKEE (reference sequence). The CDR3 is 15 residues long. Here the CDR3 reads CASSSEGGYLYEQYF. The CDR3 nucleotides read TGTGCCAGCAGCTCAGAAGGGGGCTATCTCTACGAGCAGTACTTC. Filled out from reference TRBV5-5 and TRBJ2-7, the complete variable domain reads DAGVTQSPTHLIKTRGQQVTLRCSPISGHKSVSWYQQVLGQGPQFIFQYYEKEERGRGNFPDRFSARQFPNYSSELNVNALLLGDSALYLCASSSEGGYLYEQYFGPGTRLTVT.

In its sample, this clone was seen a few times. The chain recombines TRBV11-3 with TRBJ2-7; D is possibly TRBD2 (6 bases). This CDR3 has 12 amino acids. V was clipped by 4 bases and J by 3 bases, with 7 bases between them. CDR1 is SGHNT and CDR2 is YENEEA in the germline V gene. The chain's CDR3 is CASSSGVYEQYF. CDR3 DNA: TGTGCCAGCAGCTCGGGGGTCTACGAGCAGTACTTC.

V is TRBV7-2 and J is TRBJ1-4; D may be TRBD1 (5 bases). This CDR3 is built from 14 residues. Germline values: CDR1 SGHTA, CDR2 FQGNSA. V was trimmed by 1 base and J by 8 bases, leaving 11 bases between them. The CDR3 DNA reads as TGTGCCAGCAGCTTAGGAGGGGCGGGGGAAAAACTGTTTTTT. It is translated as CASSLGGAGEKLFF.

The J gene is TRBJ2-4, the V gene TRBV10-1; perhaps TRBD1 as D (5 bases). This CDR3 contains 14 residues. The V gene's germline CDR1 is WNHNN and CDR2 SYGVQD (reference sequence). Trimming removed 0 bases at V and 9 bases at J, with 12 bases between. The chain's CDR3 is CASSESRAQGIQYF. The CDR3 nucleotides are TGCGCCAGCAGTGAGTCCAGGGCCCAGGGCATTCAGTACTTC.

V and J are TRBV10-2 and TRBJ2-1, with 7 bases aligning to TRBD2. Germline V gene sequence: CDR1 WSHSY, CDR2 SAAADI. The V and J ends lost 8 bases and 7 bases, in that order; junction bases with no gene match: 11. This CDR3 has 14 amino acids. The CDR3 DNA reads TGCGCCAGCTCTCGGGTGCGGGGGATGAATGAGCAGTTCTTC. This sequence encodes CASSRVRGMNEQFF.

The chain combines TRBV30 with TRBJ2-7, with D possibly being TRBD2 (6 bases). In germline, CDR1 is GTSNPN, CDR2 SVGIG (reference sequence). The CDR3 covers 12 residues. V lost 1 base and J 2 bases, leaving 6 bases between the germline ends. The CDR3 DNA reads as TGTGCCTGGAGTGCGGGGGCCTACGAGCAGTACTTC. Translation: CAWSAGAYEQYF.

The chain uses TRBV6-5 and TRBJ1-5; TRBD1 agrees at 7 bases. Germline lookup yields CDR1 MNHEY and CDR2 SVGAGI. Germline trimming cut 6 bases from V and 6 bases from J; bases unmatched to any gene: 5. The CDR3 has 13 amino acids. CDR3 nucleotides: TGTGCCAGCAGACAGGGGAGCGTTCAGCCCCAGCATTTT. Protein: CASRQGSVQPQHF.

The J gene is TRBJ2-1, the V gene TRBV5-4; 11 bases fit TRBD2. This CDR3 has 15 residues. Germline V gene lookup returns CDR1 SGHNT and CDR2 YYREEE (reference sequence). CDR3 residues: CVSRLAGGPMHEQFF. The CDR3 DNA reads TGTGTCAGTCGTTTAGCGGGAGGGCCGATGCATGAGCAGTTCTTC.

This sequence joins TRBV7-2 and TRBJ2-1; a possible D gene is TRBD2 (6 bases). CDR3 size: 16 residues. Germline V lookup: CDR1 SGHTA, CDR2 FQGNSA. Between the trimmed V and J ends, which lost 0 bases and 4 bases, there was a span of 13 bases. The CDR3 region is CASSLAVASAYNEQFF. The CDR3 DNA sequence: TGTGCCAGCAGCTTAGCGGTGGCTAGCGCATACAATGAGCAGTTCTTC.